This TCR beta chain was obtained from a study of cytotoxic CD8 clonotypes in ibrutinib-treated CLL. Study observations and caveats: Measured clonality at baseline was greater than in age-matched healthy donors and tracked with circulating CD8+ T-cell counts.

This clone was seen ten or more times. What it binds is unknown. Method: immunoSEQ multiplex PCR; TCRdb's copy keeps in-frame clones and lacks some. The repertoire holds more than 70,000 clones, roughly 83% seen once, with more than 4.5% in the top ten. The starting material was PBMCs, obtained after 12 months of ibrutinib treatment. The sequence was obtained from a human donor with chronic lymphocytic leukemia.

The CDR3 coding sequence is TGTGCCAGTAGTATTGAGTTTTATAGCAATCAGCCCCAGCATTTT. Amino acids: CASSIEFYSNQPQHF. This chain uses TRBV19 with TRBJ1-5; D is unclear. This CDR3 comprises 15 residues. The germline V and J ends were trimmed by 3 bases and 0 bases, with 9 bases remaining between them. Germline V gives CDR1 LNHDA, CDR2 SQIVND (reference sequence).